The clone carrying this TCR beta chain was seen only once. Its antigen is currently unknown. Sequencing used immunoSEQ multiplex PCR; TCRdb keeps in-frame clones, though not all of them. This table has about 42,000 clones, 82% appearing once. These data belong to a study of OX40 agonist ivuxolimab in advanced cancers. Study-wide findings and caveats: Clonal expansion among partial responders at 0.1-3.0 mg/kg ranked near the lowest.

Germline V gene lookup returns CDR1 SGHTA and CDR2 FQGNSA. The CDR3 sequence is 15 residues long. With 0 bases clipped from V and 5 bases from J, the junction kept 4 bases outside the gene matches. The receptor was isolated from an adult with an advanced solid tumor such as melanoma, head and neck, liver or kidney cancer. The material sequenced was CD4+ or CD8+ T cells sorted from blood, taken in a trial of the OX40 agonist ivuxolimab. The rearrangement joins TRBV7-2 to TRBJ2-1; TRBD2 aligns across 7 bases. DNA of the CDR3: TGTGCCAGCAGCTTAGCCGGGAGGACCCACAATGAGCAGTTCTTC. Its translation: CASSLAGRTHNEQFF.